One T cell receptor beta chain is described in this entry. This sample includes further DNA sequences coding for the same CDR3. The data belong to a study of blood T cell repertoires in COVID-19. CDR3 length equals 14 residues. With V trimmed by 2 bases and J by 0 bases, 1 base remained unmatched. Germline loops: CDR1 SGHNT, CDR2 YYREEE (reference sequence). The data were produced by immunoSEQ multiplex PCR, yet TCRdb's version contains in-frame clones alone and is incomplete. This table holds 250,000 to 300,000 clones, 85% to 90% found once. The chain is built from TRBV5-4 and TRBJ2-7; TRBD2 aligns across 8 bases. This clonotype was sampled from a man aged 18-30 years with active or convalescent COVID-19. Material for sequencing was peripheral blood. The CDR3, as DNA: TGTGCCAGCAGCTTAGCGGGAGTCTCCTACGAGCAGTACTTC. The encoded protein is CASSLAGVSYEQYF. Supplemented by reference TRBV5-4 and TRBJ2-7, the full variable domain reads ETGVTQSPTHLIKTRGQQVTLRCSSQSGHNTVSWYQQALGQGPQFIFQYYREEENGRGNFPPRFSGLQFPNYSSELNVNALELDDSALYLCASSLAGVSYEQYFGPGTRLTVT.